The 15 T cell receptor beta chains below were found in one sample sequenced in a study of T cell repertoires in cytomegalovirus infection. No cognate antigen is known for these TCRs. TCRdb reprocessed the reads with MiXCR, giving one entry per CDR3 protein. The sample consists of 57,000 or so distinct CDR3 sequences, 33% of them appearing once. The sequenced sample was PBMCs, sequenced either directly or after in vitro stimulation (not recorded which). These receptors all stem from a human donor in good health (CMV status not recorded). Some clones in this sample may be carry-over from other donors' samples.

In its sample, this clonotype was seen a few times. This chain joins TRBV7-2 and TRBJ1-2; maybe TRBD1 (6 bases). The CDR3 totals 13 residues. Per germline, CDR1 SGHTA and CDR2 FQGNSA. V gave up 2 bases and J gave up 4 bases, with 8 bases separating them. The CDR3 loop is CASSLIGGYGYTF. The DNA of the CDR3 is TGTGCCAGCAGCTTAATAGGGGGCTATGGCTACACCTTC.

This clonotype occurred a few times. J is TRBJ1-6 and V is TRBV7-8, with D perhaps matching TRBD1 (6 bases). V shed 4 bases and J shed 1 base, with 14 bases lying between them. Germline CDR1 is SGHVS and CDR2 is FQNEAQ. CDR3 length equals 17 residues. The CDR3 sequence: CASSSHRVRSYNSPLHF. CDR3 DNA sequence: TGTGCCAGCAGCTCACACAGGGTTAGGTCCTATAATTCACCCCTCCACTTT.

V usage is TRBV4-1 and J usage is TRBJ2-7; TRBD2 agrees at 11 bases. V gave up 1 base and J gave up 5 bases; unmatched junction bases: 13. The length of the CDR3 is 18 residues. Germline CDR1 is MGHRA and CDR2 is YSYEKL. CDR3 protein: CASSQGPLIAGGTHEQYF. CDR3 in DNA: TGCGCCAGCAGCCAAGGGCCCTTAATAGCGGGGGGGACGCACGAGCAGTACTTC.

On this clonotype: Germline is not matched at one junction end, which may reflect a read error. V is TRBV5-3 and J is TRBJ2-3; D not resolved. TRBV5-3 is an open reading frame whose function is uncertain. The CDR3 covers 15 residues. This chain's CDR3 is CASSLVTPSTDTQYF. DNA for the CDR3: TGTGCCAGCAGCTTGGTCACACCCAGCACAGATACGCAGTATTTT.

The V call is TRBV6-2 or TRBV6-3, the J call TRBJ1-2, with D unclear. The CDR3 is made up of 13 amino acids. V was trimmed by 0 bases and J by 6 bases, leaving 8 bases between them. Germline V gene sequence: CDR1 MNHEY, CDR2 SVGEGT. CDR3 protein: CASSYSAQHGYTF. The CDR3 coding sequence is TGTGCCAGCAGTTACTCCGCCCAGCATGGCTACACCTTC.

V gene TRBV20-1 combines with J gene TRBJ1-1, with no clear D. CDR1 DFQATT and CDR2 SNEGSKA come from the germline V gene (reference sequence). This CDR3 is built from 15 residues. Trimming took 0 bases from V and 6 from J, leaving 17 bases between them. CDR3 residues: CSARDWEGSSPEAFF. Here the CDR3 DNA reads TGCAGTGCTAGAGATTGGGAGGGATCGAGTCCTGAAGCTTTCTTT.

This clonotype was observed a few times. The chain carries TRBV7-9 and TRBJ1-2; D call uncertain. The CDR3 sequence is 11 residues long. Trimming took off 4 bases at V and 4 bases at J, with 4 bases between the two ends. Germline V gives CDR1 SEHNR, CDR2 FQNEAQ (reference sequence). CDR3 residues: CASSSTYGYTF. Here the CDR3 DNA reads TGTGCCAGCAGCTCCACCTATGGCTACACCTTC.

The rearrangement joins TRBV7-3 to TRBJ2-1, with 13 bases that match TRBD2. Losses at the gene ends were 3 bases for V and 7 bases for J; bases not matched to a gene: 12. The germline gives CDR1 SGHTA, CDR2 FQGTGA. CDR3 length: 18 amino acids. The CDR3 region is CASSLGPTSGGSRNEQFF. In nucleotides, the CDR3 is TGTGCCAGCAGCTTGGGGCCGACTAGCGGGGGGTCTAGGAATGAGCAGTTCTTC. The whole variable domain, filled in from reference TRBV7-3 and TRBJ2-1, reads GAGVSQTPSNKVTEKGKYVELRCDPISGHTALYWYRQSLGQGPEFLIYFQGTGAADDSGLPNDRFFAVRPEGSVSTLKIQRTERGDSAVYLCASSLGPTSGGSRNEQFFGPGTRLTVL.

The chain joins TRBV6-5 to TRBJ1-3; a possible D gene is TRBD1 (5 bases). Germline CDR1 and CDR2: MNHEY and SVGAGI. The V end lost 5 bases, the J end lost 0 bases, and 11 bases lay between the germline ends. The CDR3 is 15 residues long. The CDR3 coding sequence is TGTGCCAGCAGTGGGGGGGGGGACTCTGGAAACACCATATATTTT. Amino acid sequence: CASSGGGDSGNTIYF.

V usage is TRBV5-1 and J usage is TRBJ2-1; TRBD1 agrees at 11 bases. CDR3 length: 16 residues. The J segment lost 4 bases and the V segment lost 4 bases, leaving 7 bases of the junction unmatched. The V gene's germline CDR1 is SGHRS and CDR2 YFSETQ. The CDR3 sequence: CASSPAGTGGYNEQFF. CDR3 sequence (DNA): TGCGCCAGCAGCCCTGCAGGGACAGGGGGATACAATGAGCAGTTCTTC.

A few counts support this clonotype. The chain recombines TRBV20-1 with TRBJ1-5; unclear D gene. The V end was cut by 1 base, the J end by 0 bases, with 7 bases between. Germline V gene data show CDR1 as DFQATT and CDR2 as SNEGSKA (reference sequence). This CDR3 spans 14 amino acids. The CDR3 is CSARVDGSNQPQHF. The CDR3 DNA is TGCAGTGCTAGAGTTGACGGTAGCAATCAGCCCCAGCATTTT.

The chain is built from TRBV6-2 or TRBV6-3 and TRBJ2-7; 8 bases agree with TRBD2. The CDR3 is 15 amino acids. From germline, CDR1 is MNHEY and CDR2 SVGEGT. After removal of 6 bases from V and 2 bases from J, the junction contained 9 bases not matched to a gene. The CDR3 coding sequence is TGTGCCAGCAGCAGATACGGGAGGGTAGCCTACGAGCAGTACTTC. This gives the protein CASSRYGRVAYEQYF.

This clonotype was seen just once. This chain joins TRBV4-3 and TRBJ1-6, with no clear D. The germline gives CDR1 LGHNA, CDR2 YSLEER. The CDR3 is 12 residues long. V shed 3 bases and J shed 6 bases, with 3 bases lying between them. This chain's CDR3 is CASSQGNSPLHF. The CDR3 coding sequence is TGCGCCAGCAGCCAGGGTAATTCACCCCTCCACTTT.

This clonotype appeared a few times. The chain couples TRBV7-4 to TRBJ1-3; perhaps TRBD1 as D (5 bases). CDR1 is SGHVT, CDR2 SQSDAQ, per germline. V dropped 5 bases and J dropped 0 bases, with 23 bases sitting between them. The CDR3 is 19 amino acids. The DNA for the CDR3 is TGTGCCAGCAGCCCAGCGAGATGGGCGGGGCCCGACTCTGGAAACACCATATATTTT. Protein product: CASSPARWAGPDSGNTIYF. Full variable domain (missing parts from reference TRBV7-4 and TRBJ1-3): GAGVSQSPRYKVAKRGRDVALRCDSISGHVTLYWYRQTLGQGSEVLTYSQSDAQRDKSGRPSGRFSAERPERSVSTLKIQRTEQGDSAVYLCASSPARWAGPDSGNTIYFGEGSWLTVV.

In this sample, this clonotype turned up many times. The chain combines TRBV7-2 with TRBJ1-1, with D unclear. The CDR3 loop spans 14 amino acids. Deletions cut 5 bases from V and 7 bases from J, with 17 bases between. The germline V gene encodes CDR1 SGHTA and CDR2 FQGNSA. CDR3 region: CASSLRTPLVEAFF. CDR3 DNA sequence: TGTGCCAGCAGCCTGCGTACCCCCCTAGTTGAAGCTTTCTTT. The full variable domain, with the rest looked up from reference TRBV7-2 and TRBJ1-1, is GAGVSQSPSNKVTEKGKDVELRCDPISGHTALYWYRQSLGQGLEFLIYFQGNSAPDKSGLPSDRFSAERTGGSVSTLTIQRTQQEDSAVYLCASSLRTPLVEAFFGQGTRLTVV.